Presented here are 22 T cell receptor beta chains from one specimen sequenced in a study of blood T cells in healthy people across ages. For the second PCR, which ran for about 6 to 11 cycles, a sample-barcoded 5' primer and a J-beta primer mix were used. One entry per CDR3 protein, called by TCRdb with MiXCR from the 5' RACE reads. This sample has roughly 900,000 distinct CDR3 sequences, with 48% found just once. Sequenced input: blood. The receptors were sampled from a young man in good health.

This clonotype was observed a handful of times. The chain recombines TRBV6-2 or TRBV6-3 with TRBJ1-5, with a tentative D call TRBD1 (5 bases). V was trimmed by 6 bases and J by 4 bases, leaving 10 bases between them. The germline gives CDR1 MNHEY, CDR2 SVGEGT. This CDR3 region has 13 residues. This CDR3 reads CASRDSGNQPQHF. The CDR3 nucleotides read TGTGCCAGCAGAGACAGCGGGAATCAGCCCCAGCATTTT.

The gene calls are TRBV12-3 or TRBV12-4 and TRBJ2-3; D is uncertain. The CDR3 spans 14 residues. Deletions cut 3 bases from V and 0 bases from J, with 7 bases between. The CDR3 DNA sequence: TGTGCCAGCAGTTTTAGAGCCAGCACAGATACGCAGTATTTT. Translation: CASSFRASTDTQYF.

This clonotype occurred a few times. J is TRBJ2-7 and V is TRBV20-1; TRBD1 aligns across 9 bases. Near its end, the DNA agrees better with TRBJ2-5, so the J call may be wrong. CDR1 is DFQATT and CDR2 is SNEGSKA in the germline V gene (reference sequence). There are 13 residues in the CDR3. CDR3 in amino acids: CSGRGQGRETQYF. The DNA for the CDR3 is TGCAGTGGGAGGGGACAGGGTCGGGAGACCCAGTACTTC.

With respect to this clonotype: The conserved closing phenylalanine or tryptophan is absent in this CDR3, likely reflecting a read error. J is TRBJ2-4 and V is TRBV20-1; the match to TRBD1 covers 7 bases. Germline assignment: CDR1 DFQATT and CDR2 SNEGSKA (reference sequence). CDR3 length: 15 amino acids. V lost 6 bases, J lost 0 bases, and 8 bases stayed unmatched. DNA of the CDR3: TGCAGTGCCCCCGGACAGGACCTAGCCAAAAACATTCAGTACTTA. It yields the protein CSAPGQDLAKNIQYL.

The genes are TRBV3-1 and TRBJ2-7, with unresolved D. Germline CDR1 and CDR2: LGHDT and YNNKEL (reference sequence). The CDR3 has 12 amino acids. V was trimmed by 2 bases and J by 6 bases, leaving 8 bases between them. The CDR3 protein is CASSQSFFEQYF. The CDR3 nucleotides are TGTGCCAGCAGCCAATCCTTCTTCGAGCAGTACTTC.

This clonotype was observed a few times. V is TRBV20-1 and J is TRBJ2-5; D not certain. The CDR3 loop spans 13 amino acids. V lost 1 base and J 2 bases, leaving 8 bases between the germline ends. Per the germline V gene, CDR1 is DFQATT and CDR2 is SNEGSKA (reference sequence). CDR3 sequence reads: CSARAMAQETQYF. As DNA, the CDR3 is TGCAGTGCTAGAGCAATGGCTCAAGAGACCCAGTACTTC.

The chain joins TRBV7-2 to TRBJ2-1, with 8 nucleotides matching TRBD1. V was clipped by 6 bases and J by 1 base; unmatched bases: 5. This CDR3 spans 15 amino acids. The germline V gene encodes CDR1 SGHTA and CDR2 FQGNSA. The CDR3 nucleotides read TGTGCCAGCAGGTCCCGGGACAGGTCCTACAATGAGCAGTTCTTC. Translation gives CASRSRDRSYNEQFF.

The chain combines TRBV3-1 with TRBJ1-2; the D is unclear. The V and J ends lost 4 bases and 8 bases respectively, with 8 bases between them. Germline lookup yields CDR1 LGHDT and CDR2 YNNKEL (reference sequence). This CDR3 is built from 11 residues. The CDR3 DNA reads TGTGCCAGCAGCCCGGCCGGAGGCTACACCTTC. Residues: CASSPAGGYTF.

The J gene is TRBJ1-5, the V gene TRBV27, with D hard to call. The CDR3 spans 13 residues. V lost 5 bases, J lost 3 bases, and 8 bases lay in between. Per germline, CDR1 MNHEY and CDR2 SMNVEV (reference sequence). This chain's CDR3 is CASSHRFNQPQHF. The CDR3, as DNA: TGTGCCAGCAGTCACCGATTCAATCAGCCCCAGCATTTT.

This sequence joins TRBV6-2 or TRBV6-3 and TRBJ2-7; D tentatively fits TRBD1 or TRBD2 (5 bases each). The CDR3 is made up of 14 amino acids. Germline CDR1 MNHEY, CDR2 SVGEGT. The V gene lost 2 bases and the J gene lost 6 bases, with 14 bases spanning the gap. CDR3 DNA sequence: TGTGCCAGCAGTTACGGTCGGGGACCCCTCGAGCAGTACTTC. As protein: CASSYGRGPLEQYF.

The chain carries TRBV20-1 and TRBJ2-5, with TRBD1 matching 7 bases. The assigned J gene may be wrong: the sequence end matches TRBJ2-7 better. Germline V gene data show CDR1 as DFQATT and CDR2 as SNEGSKA (reference sequence). The CDR3 is 14 residues long. The CDR3: CSAWNGYRGAEQYF. The DNA for the CDR3 is TGCAGTGCTTGGAACGGATACAGGGGAGCCGAGCAGTACTTC.

The rearrangement uses TRBV29-1 and TRBJ1-4; D not certain. Trimming shortened V by 4 bases and J by 3 bases, and 12 bases separated the two germline ends. CDR3 length equals 14 residues. Germline V gene sequence: CDR1 SQVTM, CDR2 ANQGSEA. CDR3 coding DNA: TGCAGCGTTGTCCGGCCGGGTCCTAATGAAAAACTGTTTTTT. This codes for CSVVRPGPNEKLFF. Variable domain in full (rest from reference TRBV29-1 and TRBJ1-4): SAVISQKPSRDICQRGTSLTIQCQVDSQVTMMFWYRQQPGQSLTLIATANQGSEATYESGFVIDKFPISRPNLTFSTLTVSNMSPEDSSIYLCSVVRPGPNEKLFFGSGTQLSVL.

The rearrangement joins TRBV5-4 to TRBJ2-5; D unresolved. Germline assignment: CDR1 SGHNT and CDR2 YYREEE (reference sequence). The V and J ends lost 4 bases and 4 bases respectively, with 14 bases between them. The CDR3 runs to 14 residues. As DNA, the CDR3 is TGTGCCAGCAGCCCCCCCGGGCGGCGAGAGACCCAGTACTTC. Residues: CASSPPGRRETQYF.

This sequence joins TRBV12-5 and TRBJ2-7; TRBD2 matches 7 bases. From germline, CDR1 is LGHNT and CDR2 FRNRAP. V dropped 3 bases and J dropped 1; count of bases not matched to a gene: 6. The CDR3 is made up of 15 amino acids. The CDR3: CASGFDSGNSYEQYF. DNA for the CDR3: TGTGCTAGTGGTTTCGACAGCGGGAATTCCTACGAGCAGTACTTC. The whole variable domain, filled in from reference TRBV12-5 and TRBJ2-7, reads DARVTQTPRHKVTEMGQEVTMRCQPILGHNTVFWYRQTMMQGLELLAYFRNRAPLDDSGMPKDRFSAEMPDATLATLKIQPSEPRDSAVYFCASGFDSGNSYEQYFGPGTRLTVT.

This clonotype was detected only a few times. This sequence joins TRBV27 and TRBJ1-2; the match to TRBD1 covers 9 bases. In germline, CDR1 is MNHEY, CDR2 SMNVEV (reference sequence). Trimming removed 3 bases from V and 7 bases from J; junction bases left unmatched: 9. The CDR3 is 15 residues long. CDR3 sequence: CASSFTGQGAGGYTF. The DNA for the CDR3 is TGTGCCAGCAGTTTCACGGGACAGGGTGCTGGTGGCTACACCTTC.

V usage is TRBV27 and J usage is TRBJ1-5; tentatively, D is TRBD1 (5 bases). The CDR3 extends over 15 amino acids. Germline V gene data show CDR1 as MNHEY and CDR2 as SMNVEV (reference sequence). Trimming stripped 6 bases from V and 0 bases from J, with 12 bases between. The DNA for the CDR3 is TGTGCCAGCAGGTCCAGGGCAAATAGCAATCAGCCCCAGCATTTT. Residues: CASRSRANSNQPQHF.

A word on this clonotype: The junction departs from the called germline gene at one end, perhaps through a read error. The chain employs TRBV20-1 and TRBJ2-7, with TRBD1 matching over 7 bases. In germline, CDR1 is DFQATT, CDR2 SNEGSKA (reference sequence). The CDR3 has 12 amino acids. CDR3: CCAWTGGYEQYF. CDR3 sequence (DNA): TGCTGTGCTTGGACAGGCGGCTACGAGCAGTACTTC.

This chain connects TRBV27 to TRBJ2-7; no reliable D call. V was cut by 10 bases and J by 2 bases, with 18 bases left in between. The CDR3 is 14 amino acids. CDR1 is MNHEY, CDR2 SMNVEV, per germline (reference sequence). The CDR3 DNA reads as TGTGCCACCTTATCGCTAGGGCTTCCCTACGAGCAGTACTTC. Translated: CATLSLGLPYEQYF.

This clonotype was seen a single time. This chain joins TRBV20-1 and TRBJ2-5; tentatively, D is TRBD1 or TRBD2 (5 bases each). The germline CDR1 and CDR2 sequences are DFQATT and SNEGSKA (reference sequence). CDR3 length: 13 amino acids. The CDR3 DNA follows: TGCAGCGCTGGGACGGTAGTGGGAGAGACCCAGTACTTC. It yields the protein CSAGTVVGETQYF.

The J gene is TRBJ2-1, the V gene TRBV21-1; the listed D gene, TRBD1, was not tested against the DNA. TRBV21-1 is tagged as a pseudogene. The CDR3 totals 13 residues. The CDR3: CASSKAPDSEEFF. In nucleotides, the CDR3 is TGTGCCAGCAGCAAAGCACCCGACAGCGAGGAGTTCTTC.

For this clonotype: The junction differs from germline at one of its ends, possibly a read error. V is TRBV7-3 and J is TRBJ2-3; unclear D gene. The CDR3 consists of 15 residues. Germline CDR1 SGHTA, CDR2 FQGTGA. CDR3 region: CASSLGPRPTNTQYF. CDR3 sequence (DNA): TGTGCCAGCAGCTTAGGGCCCCGCCCCACAAATACGCAGTATTTT.

With respect to this clonotype: A read error may be the cause here, since a much bigger clone is one base away. The chain has TRBV20-1 and TRBJ2-5; the D gene is possibly TRBD2 (6 bases). The J call may be faulty, since TRBJ2-7 better matches the DNA end. The germline CDR1 and CDR2 sequences are DFQATT and SNEGSKA (reference sequence). This CDR3 spans 12 amino acids. The CDR3 protein is CIARTKEYEQYF. The CDR3 nucleotides read TGCATTGCTAGGACTAAAGAATACGAGCAGTACTTC.